The 30 T cell receptor beta chains presented below share a single source sample, sequenced in a study of cytotoxic CD8 clonotypes in ibrutinib-treated CLL. Clones were sequenced by immunoSEQ multiplex PCR, and TCRdb holds only the in-frame ones, with some missing. The sample yields around 310,000 clones, just under 80% seen once. The specimen was PBMCs, collected before ibrutinib treatment. These receptors were collected from a human donor with chronic lymphocytic leukemia.

In the case of this clone: The junction and the germline gene differ at one end; a read error may be behind it. The chain links TRBV11-2 to TRBJ2-7; D is possibly TRBD1 (6 bases). Germline V lookup: CDR1 SGHAT, CDR2 FQNNGV. This CDR3 is built from 16 residues. CDR3 in DNA: TGTGCCAGCAGCTTAGATATGGCTGGGGGCTCCGACGAGCAGTACTTC. This sequence encodes CASSLDMAGGSDEQYF.

This chain connects TRBV7-2 to TRBJ1-2, with D hard to call. V was clipped by 1 base and J by 0 bases, with 9 bases between them. Germline V gene sequence: CDR1 SGHTA, CDR2 FQGNSA. The CDR3 spans 15 residues. Here the CDR3 reads CASSLDPGSNYGYTF. The CDR3, as DNA: TGTGCCAGCAGCTTAGATCCAGGTTCTAACTATGGCTACACCTTC.

The chain couples TRBV7-2 to TRBJ2-7; 10 nucleotides agree with TRBD1. This CDR3 is built from 15 residues. The germline V gene has CDR1 SGHTA and CDR2 FQGNSA. V dropped 6 bases and J dropped 0; count of bases not matched to a gene: 5. The DNA of the CDR3 is TGTGCCAGCAGTTATCGGACAGGGGGCTCCTACGAGCAGTACTTC. Residues: CASSYRTGGSYEQYF.

J is TRBJ2-5 and V is TRBV9; a weak D match, TRBD2 (6 bases). The germline V gene has CDR1 SGDLS and CDR2 YYNGEE. V gave up 0 bases and J gave up 5 bases, with 17 bases separating them. The CDR3 sequence is 16 residues long. The CDR3 nucleotides are TGTGCCAGCAGCGTAGACGGGAGACTTCCTGTGGAGACCCAGTACTTC. Its translation is CASSVDGRLPVETQYF.

CDR3: CASSLGTGDPNYEQYF. The CDR3 nucleotides read TGTGCCAGCAGCTTGGGGACAGGGGACCCTAACTACGAGCAGTACTTC. This chain links TRBV5-5 with TRBJ2-7, with TRBD1 matching 9 bases. CDR1 and CDR2 (germline): SGHKS, YYEKEE (reference sequence). This CDR3 has 16 amino acids. The ends lost 0 bases at V and 3 bases at J; junction bases unmatched: 7.

This clone appeared a few times. V is TRBV29-1 and J is TRBJ2-7; no clear D gene. This CDR3 is built from 11 residues. The V gene lost 1 base and the J gene lost 5 bases, with 6 bases spanning the gap. Germline-derived CDR1 and CDR2 are SQVTM and ANQGSEA. CDR3 residues: CSVEGGDEQYF. For the CDR3, the DNA is TGCAGCGTTGAAGGGGGTGACGAGCAGTACTTC.

This clone was detected only a few times. V is TRBV7-8 and J is TRBJ2-7; 8 bases align to TRBD1. Trimming removed 6 bases from V and 7 bases from J; junction bases left unmatched: 8. Germline assignment: CDR1 SGHVS and CDR2 FQNEAQ. This CDR3 comprises 13 residues. As DNA, the CDR3 is TGTGCCAGCAGGACGACAGGGGCACAAGAGCAGTACTTC. This encodes CASRTTGAQEQYF.

The chain recombines TRBV18 with TRBJ2-7; weak D call: TRBD1 (6 bases). V shed 0 bases and J shed 2 bases, with 8 bases lying between them. The CDR3 is 14 residues long. Germline assignment: CDR1 KGHSH and CDR2 LQKENI. As DNA, the CDR3 is TGTGCCAGCTCACCACCGGGGACACCCTACGAGCAGTACTTC. Encoded protein: CASSPPGTPYEQYF.

V is TRBV4-2 and J is TRBJ2-1, with D possibly matching TRBD1 (6 bases). V lost 4 bases, J lost 7 bases, and 17 bases lay in between. CDR3 length: 15 amino acids. Looked up from germline, CDR1 is LGHNA and CDR2 is YNFKEQ. The CDR3 DNA reads as TGTGCCAGCAGCCGGACACCCGACAGGTTTAATGAGCAGTTCTTC. Its protein product is CASSRTPDRFNEQFF.

The count of this clone is one. This rearrangement joins TRBV27 to TRBJ2-5; 8 bases agree with TRBD2. In germline, CDR1 is MNHEY, CDR2 SMNVEV (reference sequence). This CDR3 has 15 residues. V shed 5 bases and J 4 bases; nucleotides not matched to a gene: 9. CDR3 bases: TGTGCCAGCAGTGCCCCAACTAGCGGAAGAGAGACCCAGTACTTC. It is translated as CASSAPTSGRETQYF.

The rearrangement joins TRBV4-3 to TRBJ2-3; D unresolved. Trimming took 8 bases from V and 4 from J, leaving 10 bases between them. Germline V gene data show CDR1 as LGHNA and CDR2 as YSLEER. The CDR3 runs to 12 residues. The CDR3 DNA follows: TGCGCCAGCCTTCTAGGCTCAGATACGCAGTATTTT. This sequence encodes CASLLGSDTQYF.

The chain has TRBV30 and TRBJ2-7; 12 nucleotides match TRBD1. From germline, CDR1 is GTSNPN and CDR2 SVGIG (reference sequence). This CDR3 is 14 amino acids long. J lost 6 bases, V lost 2 bases, and 5 bases had no gene match. CDR3 DNA sequence: TGTGCCTGGAGTTCCGGGACAGGGGGCGGCGAGCAGTACTTC. It encodes CAWSSGTGGGEQYF. Drawing the rest from reference TRBV30 and TRBJ2-7, the complete variable domain is SQTIHQWPATLVQPVGSPLSLECTVEGTSNPNLYWYRQAAGRGLQLLFYSVGIGQISSEVPQNLSASRPQDRQFILSSKKLLLSDSGFYLCAWSSGTGGGEQYFGPGTRLTVT.

To note about this clone: The sample contains more than one DNA sequence encoding this CDR3. The chain is built from TRBV4-1 and TRBJ1-2; D remains ambiguous. The V gene lost 1 base and the J gene lost 4 bases, with 4 bases spanning the gap. The germline V gene has CDR1 MGHRA and CDR2 YSYEKL. The CDR3 runs to 12 residues. The CDR3 protein is CASSQGTYGYTF. The CDR3 nucleotides are TGCGCCAGCAGCCAAGGGACCTATGGCTACACCTTC.

The V and J genes are TRBV28 and TRBJ1-2; unclear D gene. Germline loops: CDR1 MDHEN, CDR2 SYDVKM. The CDR3 consists of 13 residues. Trimming took off 6 bases at V and 6 bases at J, with 14 bases between the two ends. As DNA, the CDR3 is TGTGCCAGCAGGCCTCAAAATCGGGATGGCTACACCTTC. Residues: CASRPQNRDGYTF.

The chain couples TRBV14 to TRBJ2-1; 10 bases align to TRBD2. The CDR3 runs 14 residues. Germline CDR1 SGHDN, CDR2 FVKESK. With 0 bases clipped from V and 15 bases from J, the junction kept 8 bases outside the gene matches. The CDR3 loop is CASSQDDTSGVRFF. In DNA form, the CDR3 reads TGTGCCAGCAGCCAAGATGATACTAGCGGGGTTCGGTTCTTC.

V usage is TRBV7-9 and J usage is TRBJ2-2, with 10 positions matching TRBD2. Germline CDR1 and CDR2: SEHNR and FQNEAQ (reference sequence). This CDR3 has 16 amino acids. With 3 bases clipped from V and 4 bases from J, the junction kept 5 bases outside the gene matches. CDR3 bases: TGTGCCAGCAGCTTGAGACTAGCGGGCGGCACCGGGGAGCTGTTTTTT. As protein: CASSLRLAGGTGELFF.

CDR3 sequence (DNA): TGTGCCAGCAATTCAAACTCACTAGCGGGAGTGCACGAGCAGTACTTC. As protein: CASNSNSLAGVHEQYF. The chain recombines TRBV28 with TRBJ2-7; TRBD2 aligns across 11 bases. The ends lost 7 bases at V and 5 bases at J; junction bases unmatched: 13. Germline CDR1 MDHEN, CDR2 SYDVKM. This CDR3 comprises 16 residues.

This chain uses TRBV11-2 with TRBJ2-7, with D possibly TRBD2 on 5 matching bases. The CDR3 spans 11 residues. Germline CDR1 is SGHAT and CDR2 is FQNNGV. The V end was cut by 5 bases, the J end by 12 bases, with 14 bases between. The CDR3 is CASSTWELVYF. The CDR3 region has the DNA TGTGCCAGCAGCACGTGGGAGTTGGTGTACTTC.

This chain joins TRBV7-2 and TRBJ2-7; 7 nucleotides agree with TRBD1. The junction had 2 bases not matched to a gene; V was cut back by 6 bases and J by 0 bases. Germline V gene data show CDR1 as SGHTA and CDR2 as FQGNSA. The CDR3 consists of 13 residues. For the CDR3, the DNA is TGTGCCAGCAGTCGACAGGGCTCCTACGAGCAGTACTTC. Translating it yields CASSRQGSYEQYF.

The V and J genes are TRBV28 and TRBJ2-5; 7 bases agree with TRBD2. Looked up from germline, CDR1 is MDHEN and CDR2 is SYDVKM. Unmatched junction bases numbered 7, after V lost 7 bases and J lost 5 bases. The CDR3 extends over 13 amino acids. The CDR3 nucleotides are TGTGCCAGCATGGGGGAGGGGCACGAGACCCAGTACTTC. Its protein is CASMGEGHETQYF.

This chain uses TRBV6-1 with TRBJ2-5; TRBD1 agrees at 9 bases. This CDR3 is built from 16 residues. Trimming took 4 bases from V and 1 from J; bases not matched to a gene: 7. Germline V gene sequence: CDR1 MNHNS, CDR2 SASEGT. CDR3 nucleotide sequence: TGTGCCAGCAGTGCCCCGGACAGGGGTGCCCAAGAGACCCAGTACTTC. It codes for CASSAPDRGAQETQYF.

The V call is TRBV5-4, the J call TRBJ2-1; D gene unclear. The CDR3 has 15 amino acids. Trimming took off 7 bases at V and 4 bases at J, with 18 bases between the two ends. Germline CDR1 SGHNT, CDR2 YYREEE (reference sequence). The chain's CDR3 is CASAPPAEIYNEQFF. The CDR3 DNA follows: TGTGCCAGCGCCCCACCGGCGGAAATATACAATGAGCAGTTCTTC.

The chain employs TRBV15 and TRBJ2-1; perhaps TRBD2 as D (5 bases). Germline V lookup: CDR1 LNHNV, CDR2 YYDKDF (reference sequence). Trimming shortened V by 2 bases and J by 1 base, and 9 bases separated the two germline ends. The CDR3 spans 15 residues. CDR3 DNA: TGTGCCACCAGCAGACAGCGGAGTTCCTACAATGAGCAGTTCTTC. The encoded protein is CATSRQRSSYNEQFF.

This rearrangement joins TRBV7-9 to TRBJ2-7; D gene ambiguous. The CDR3 covers 13 residues. Deletions cut 3 bases from V and 2 bases from J, with 8 bases between. Germline CDR1 SEHNR, CDR2 FQNEAQ (reference sequence). The CDR3: CASSLTNTYEQYF. The DNA of the CDR3 is TGTGCCAGCAGCTTGACAAATACCTACGAGCAGTACTTC.

The gene calls are TRBV2 and TRBJ2-7; D is possibly TRBD1 (6 bases). CDR3 length: 16 residues. The V end lost 1 base, the J end lost 2 bases, and 15 bases lay between the germline ends. Germline CDR1 SNHLY, CDR2 FYNNEI. CDR3 in amino acids: CASSEETVTGAYEQYF. CDR3 in DNA: TGTGCCAGCAGTGAAGAGACAGTGACAGGAGCCTACGAGCAGTACTTC.

Worth noting for this clone: At the DNA level, this CDR3 is encoded by other sequences in the same sample as well. The gene calls are TRBV18 and TRBJ2-5; D may be TRBD1 (6 bases). The germline gives CDR1 KGHSH, CDR2 LQKENI. The CDR3 covers 13 residues. V dropped 0 bases and J dropped 5 bases, with 7 bases sitting between them. The CDR3 reads CASSPPGAETQYF. Written as DNA, the CDR3 is TGTGCCAGCTCACCACCGGGGGCTGAGACCCAGTACTTC.

The chain couples TRBV18 to TRBJ1-5, with a weak D call TRBD1 (6 bases). Germline assignment: CDR1 KGHSH and CDR2 LQKENI. Between the trimmed V and J ends, which lost 3 bases and 6 bases, there was a span of 18 bases. The CDR3 has 16 residues. CDR3 coding DNA: TGTGCCAGCTCACCGAATATCCCTCAGGGGTCTCAGCCCCAGCATTTT. This sequence encodes CASSPNIPQGSQPQHF.

The J gene is TRBJ2-1, the V gene TRBV19, with 12 bases aligning to TRBD2. This CDR3 contains 17 residues. From germline, CDR1 is LNHDA and CDR2 SQIVND (reference sequence). V lost 3 bases, J lost 14 bases, and 17 bases stayed unmatched. CDR3 amino acids: CASSIFSVGLAGGPEFF. CDR3 nucleotides: TGTGCCAGTAGTATTTTTTCGGTCGGGCTAGCGGGAGGGCCTGAGTTCTTC.

The chain is built from TRBV5-6 and TRBJ2-7; TRBD2 agrees at 11 bases. Germline V gene lookup returns CDR1 SGHDT and CDR2 YYEEEE. This CDR3 has 15 amino acids. With 0 bases clipped from V and 3 bases from J, the junction kept 2 bases outside the gene matches. The CDR3 protein is CASSLELAGVYEQYF. The CDR3 bases are TGTGCCAGCAGCTTGGAACTAGCGGGAGTCTACGAGCAGTACTTC.

The chain joins TRBV4-3 to TRBJ1-5; TRBD1 aligns across 8 bases. CDR1 is LGHNA, CDR2 YSLEER, per germline. CDR3 length: 15 amino acids. The J segment lost 7 bases and the V segment lost 3 bases, leaving 8 bases of the junction unmatched. The CDR3 region has the DNA TGCGCCAGCAGCCAGATGGACAGGGCAGGGCAGCCCCAGCATTTT. Translation gives CASSQMDRAGQPQHF.